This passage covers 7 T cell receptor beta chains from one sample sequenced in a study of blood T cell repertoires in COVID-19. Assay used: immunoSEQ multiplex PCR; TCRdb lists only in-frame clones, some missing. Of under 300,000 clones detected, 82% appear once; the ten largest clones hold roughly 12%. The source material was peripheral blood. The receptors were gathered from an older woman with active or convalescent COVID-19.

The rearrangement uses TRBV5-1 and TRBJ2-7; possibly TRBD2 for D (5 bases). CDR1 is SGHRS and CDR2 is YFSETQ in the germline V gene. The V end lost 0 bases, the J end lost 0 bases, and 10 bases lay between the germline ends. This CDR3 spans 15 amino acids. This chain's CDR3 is CASSLDTSGSYEQYF. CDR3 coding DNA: TGCGCCAGCAGCTTGGATACAAGCGGCTCCTACGAGCAGTACTTC.

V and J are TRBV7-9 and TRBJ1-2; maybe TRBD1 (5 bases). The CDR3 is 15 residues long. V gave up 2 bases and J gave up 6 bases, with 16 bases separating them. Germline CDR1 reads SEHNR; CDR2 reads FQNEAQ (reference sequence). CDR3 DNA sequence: TGTGCCAGCAGCTTATGGAAACAGGCAAGGGATGGCTACACCTTC. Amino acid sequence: CASSLWKQARDGYTF.

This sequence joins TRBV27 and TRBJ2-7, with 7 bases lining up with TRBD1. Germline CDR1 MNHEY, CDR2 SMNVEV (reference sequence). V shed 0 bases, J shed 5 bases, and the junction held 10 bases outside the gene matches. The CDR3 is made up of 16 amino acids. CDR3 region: CASSLSLTGVRHEQYF. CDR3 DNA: TGTGCCAGCAGTTTATCGTTAACAGGGGTTCGACACGAGCAGTACTTC.

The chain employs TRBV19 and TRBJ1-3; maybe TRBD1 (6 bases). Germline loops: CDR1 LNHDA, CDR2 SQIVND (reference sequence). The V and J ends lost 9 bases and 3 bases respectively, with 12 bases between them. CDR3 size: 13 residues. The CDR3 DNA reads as TGTGCCAGCCAGGGGATCAGTGGAAACACCATATATTTT. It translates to CASQGISGNTIYF.

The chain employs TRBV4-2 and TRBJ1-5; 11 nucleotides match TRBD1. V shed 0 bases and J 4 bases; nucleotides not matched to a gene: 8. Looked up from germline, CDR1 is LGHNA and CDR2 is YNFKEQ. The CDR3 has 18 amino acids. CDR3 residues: CASSQDIGTGGGNQPQHF. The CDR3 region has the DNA TGTGCCAGCAGCCAAGACATTGGGACAGGGGGGGGAAATCAGCCCCAGCATTTT.

CDR3 in DNA: TGCGCCAGCAGCCAAGCCCCGGAGACCCAGTACTTC. It translates to CASSQAPETQYF. The chain joins TRBV4-1 to TRBJ2-5; D not resolved. V lost 1 base and J 5 bases, leaving 5 bases between the germline ends. Germline CDR1 reads MGHRA; CDR2 reads YSYEKL. This CDR3 has 12 residues.

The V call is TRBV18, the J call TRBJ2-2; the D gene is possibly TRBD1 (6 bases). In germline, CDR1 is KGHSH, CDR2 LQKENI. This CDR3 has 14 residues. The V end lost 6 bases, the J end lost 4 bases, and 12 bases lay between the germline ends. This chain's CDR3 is CASSSDSLTGELFF. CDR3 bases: TGTGCCAGCTCGTCGGACAGCCTCACCGGGGAGCTGTTTTTT.